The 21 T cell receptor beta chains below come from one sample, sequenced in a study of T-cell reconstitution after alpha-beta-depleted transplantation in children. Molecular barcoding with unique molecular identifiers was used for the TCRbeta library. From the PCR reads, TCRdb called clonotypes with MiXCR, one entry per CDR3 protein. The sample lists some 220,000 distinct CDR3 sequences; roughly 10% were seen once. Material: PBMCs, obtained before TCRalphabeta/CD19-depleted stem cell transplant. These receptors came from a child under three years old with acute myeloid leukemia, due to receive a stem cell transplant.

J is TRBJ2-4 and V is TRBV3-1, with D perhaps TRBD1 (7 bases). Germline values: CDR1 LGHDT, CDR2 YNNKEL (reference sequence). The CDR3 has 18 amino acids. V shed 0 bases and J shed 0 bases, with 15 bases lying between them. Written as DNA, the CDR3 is TGTGCCAGCAGCCAAGAAGCAGGGGGGAGGTTAGCCAAAAACATTCAGTACTTC. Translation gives CASSQEAGGRLAKNIQYF.

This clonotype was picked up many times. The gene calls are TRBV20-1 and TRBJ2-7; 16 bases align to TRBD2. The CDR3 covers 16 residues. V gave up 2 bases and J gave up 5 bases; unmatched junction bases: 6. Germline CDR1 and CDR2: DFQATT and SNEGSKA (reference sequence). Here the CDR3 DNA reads TGCAGTGCTAGACTAACGGGACTAGCGGGAGGGAACGAGCAGTACTTC. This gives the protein CSARLTGLAGGNEQYF.

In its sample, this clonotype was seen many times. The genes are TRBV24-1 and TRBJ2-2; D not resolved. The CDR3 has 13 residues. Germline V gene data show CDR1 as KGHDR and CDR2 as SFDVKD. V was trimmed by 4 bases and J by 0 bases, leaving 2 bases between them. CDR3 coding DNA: TGTGCCACCAGTGACCCGAACACCGGGGAGCTGTTTTTT. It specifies CATSDPNTGELFF.

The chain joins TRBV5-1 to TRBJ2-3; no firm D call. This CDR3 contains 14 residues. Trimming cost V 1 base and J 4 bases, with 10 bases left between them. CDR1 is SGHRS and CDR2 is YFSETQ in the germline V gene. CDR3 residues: CASSLRVAPDTQYF. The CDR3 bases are TGCGCCAGCAGCTTGCGAGTAGCTCCAGATACGCAGTATTTT.

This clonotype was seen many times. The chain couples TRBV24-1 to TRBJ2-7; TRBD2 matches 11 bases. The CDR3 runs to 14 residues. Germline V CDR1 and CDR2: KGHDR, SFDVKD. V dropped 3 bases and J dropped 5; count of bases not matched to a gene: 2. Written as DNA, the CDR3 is TGTGCCACCAGTGATCAACTAGCGGGGGACGAGCAGTACTTC. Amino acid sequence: CATSDQLAGDEQYF.

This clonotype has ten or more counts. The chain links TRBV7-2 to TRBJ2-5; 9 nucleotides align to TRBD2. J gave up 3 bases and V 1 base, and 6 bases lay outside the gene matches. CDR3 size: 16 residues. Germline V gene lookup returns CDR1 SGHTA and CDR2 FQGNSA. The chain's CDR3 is CASSLVLAGPEETQYF. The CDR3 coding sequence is TGTGCCAGCAGCTTAGTTCTAGCGGGGCCGGAAGAGACCCAGTACTTC.

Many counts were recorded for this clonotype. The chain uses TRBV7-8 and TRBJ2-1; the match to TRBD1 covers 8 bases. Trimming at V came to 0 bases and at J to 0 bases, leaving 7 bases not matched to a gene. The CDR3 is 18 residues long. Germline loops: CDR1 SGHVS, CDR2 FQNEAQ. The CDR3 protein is CASSLALTGASSYNEQFF. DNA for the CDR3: TGTGCCAGCAGCTTAGCGCTGACAGGGGCAAGCTCCTACAATGAGCAGTTCTTC.

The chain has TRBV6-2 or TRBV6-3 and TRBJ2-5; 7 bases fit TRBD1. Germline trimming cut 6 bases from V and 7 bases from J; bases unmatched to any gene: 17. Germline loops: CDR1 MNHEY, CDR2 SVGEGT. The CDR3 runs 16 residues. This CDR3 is CASSRLLDRDRVTQYF. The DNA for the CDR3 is TGTGCCAGCAGCCGCCTACTCGACAGGGACCGTGTGACCCAGTACTTC.

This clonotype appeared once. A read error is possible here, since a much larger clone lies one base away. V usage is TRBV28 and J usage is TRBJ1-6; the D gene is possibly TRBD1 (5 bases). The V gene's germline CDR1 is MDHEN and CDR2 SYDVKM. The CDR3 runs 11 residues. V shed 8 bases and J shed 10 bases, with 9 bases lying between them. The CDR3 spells CASGALSPLHF. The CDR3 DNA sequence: TGTGCCAGCGGGGCTTTGTCACCCCTCCACTTT.

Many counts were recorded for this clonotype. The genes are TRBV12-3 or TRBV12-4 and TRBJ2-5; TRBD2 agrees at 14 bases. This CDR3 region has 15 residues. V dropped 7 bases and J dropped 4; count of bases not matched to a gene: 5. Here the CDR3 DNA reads TGTGCCAGCACCCAGGGACTAGCGGGGGTAGAGACCCAGTACTTC. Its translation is CASTQGLAGVETQYF.

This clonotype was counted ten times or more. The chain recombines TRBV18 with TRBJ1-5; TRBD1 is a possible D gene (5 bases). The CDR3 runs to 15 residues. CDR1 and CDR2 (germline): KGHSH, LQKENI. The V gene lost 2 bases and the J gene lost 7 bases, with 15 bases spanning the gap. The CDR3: CASSPSGGAVQPQHF. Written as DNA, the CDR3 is TGTGCCAGCTCACCAAGCGGGGGAGCGGTACAGCCCCAGCATTTT.

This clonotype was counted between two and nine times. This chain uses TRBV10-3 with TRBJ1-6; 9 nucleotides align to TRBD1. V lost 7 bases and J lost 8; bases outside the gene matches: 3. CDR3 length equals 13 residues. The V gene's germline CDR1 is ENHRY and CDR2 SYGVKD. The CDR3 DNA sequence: TGTGCCATCACGACAGGGGGTGATTCACCCCTCCACTTT. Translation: CAITTGGDSPLHF.

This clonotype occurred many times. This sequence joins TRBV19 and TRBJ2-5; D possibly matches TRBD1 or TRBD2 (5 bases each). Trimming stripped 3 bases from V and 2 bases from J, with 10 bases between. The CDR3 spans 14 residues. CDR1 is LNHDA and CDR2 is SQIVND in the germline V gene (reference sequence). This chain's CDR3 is CASSMWGLQETQYF. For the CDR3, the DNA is TGTGCCAGTAGTATGTGGGGGTTACAAGAGACCCAGTACTTC.

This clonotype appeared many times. The CDR3 spells CSASRDRLRAFF. For the CDR3, the DNA is TGCAGTGCTAGCCGGGACAGGTTACGAGCTTTCTTT. V and J are TRBV20-1 and TRBJ1-1; 8 bases match TRBD1. Germline CDR1 DFQATT, CDR2 SNEGSKA (reference sequence). After removal of 3 bases from V and 10 bases from J, the junction contained 7 bases not matched to a gene. The CDR3 covers 12 residues.

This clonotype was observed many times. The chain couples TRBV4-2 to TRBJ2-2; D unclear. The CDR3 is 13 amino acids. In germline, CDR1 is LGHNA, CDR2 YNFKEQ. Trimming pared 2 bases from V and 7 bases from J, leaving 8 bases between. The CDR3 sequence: CASSQRPDGELFF. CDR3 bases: TGTGCCAGCAGCCAACGACCTGACGGGGAGCTGTTTTTT.

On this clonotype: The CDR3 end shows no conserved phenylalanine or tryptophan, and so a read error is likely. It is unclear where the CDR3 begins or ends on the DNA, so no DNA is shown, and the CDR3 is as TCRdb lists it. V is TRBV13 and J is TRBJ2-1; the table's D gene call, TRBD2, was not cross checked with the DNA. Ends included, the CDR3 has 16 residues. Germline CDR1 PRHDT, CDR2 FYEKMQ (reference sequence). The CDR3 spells CASSSLAGSSYNEKFS.

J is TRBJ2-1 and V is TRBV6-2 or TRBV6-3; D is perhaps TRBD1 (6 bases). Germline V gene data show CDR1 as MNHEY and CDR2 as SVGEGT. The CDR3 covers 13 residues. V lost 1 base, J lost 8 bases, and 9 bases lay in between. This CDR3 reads CASSYYRDHEQFF. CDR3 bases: TGTGCCAGCAGTTACTACAGGGACCATGAGCAGTTCTTC.

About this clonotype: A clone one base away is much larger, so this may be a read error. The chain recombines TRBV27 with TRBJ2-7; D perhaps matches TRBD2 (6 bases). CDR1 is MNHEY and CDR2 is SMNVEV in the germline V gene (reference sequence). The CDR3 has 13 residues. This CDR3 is CASSAGRRYEQHF. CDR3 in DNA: TGTGCCAGCAGTGCGGGACGTAGATACGAGCAGCACTTC.

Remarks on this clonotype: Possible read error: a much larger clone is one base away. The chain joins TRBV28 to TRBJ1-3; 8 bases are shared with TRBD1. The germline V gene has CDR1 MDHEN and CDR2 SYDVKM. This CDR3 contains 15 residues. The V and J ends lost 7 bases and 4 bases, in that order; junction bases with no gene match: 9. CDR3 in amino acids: CASIPRTGPGNTIYF. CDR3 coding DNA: TGTGCCAGCATCCCTAGGACAGGGCCCGGAAACACCATATATTTT.

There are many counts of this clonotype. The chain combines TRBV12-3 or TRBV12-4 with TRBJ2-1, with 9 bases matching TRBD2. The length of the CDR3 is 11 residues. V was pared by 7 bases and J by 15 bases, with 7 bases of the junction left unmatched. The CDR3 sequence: CASTLGGRVFF. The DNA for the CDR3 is TGTGCCAGCACCCTCGGCGGGAGGGTGTTCTTC.

The CDR3 nucleotides read TGTGCCACCAGTGATGACGGGGCCTACGAGCAGTACTTC. Protein product: CATSDDGAYEQYF. V and J are TRBV24-1 and TRBJ2-7; the D gene is possibly TRBD2 (5 bases). This CDR3 has 13 amino acids. Looked up from germline, CDR1 is KGHDR and CDR2 is SFDVKD. V shed 3 bases and J shed 2 bases, with 7 bases lying between them.